The 21 T cell receptor beta chains listed next were all sequenced from one sample in a study of early T cells in non-severe SARS-CoV-2 infection (dated by TCRdb to 2020 to 2022). Libraries were constructed by 5' RACE. Sequencing was performed on a NextSeq 500. Through fastp at Q25 and MiXCR, TCRdb rebuilt clones from the public reads, retaining in-frame beta chains. One record per CDR3 amino acid sequence lists the most common genes and DNA. In all, the sample holds tens of thousands of distinct CDR3 sequences, and 9.4% of those were seen once. The ten top clones hold roughly 5.5% of the sample. The input for sequencing was whole blood, taken at baseline. The source of these receptors is an adult who was a healthcare worker with PCR-confirmed SARS-CoV-2 infection or an uninfected control (not recorded which).

A note on this clonotype: A single base separates this from a much larger clone, so it may be a read error. V usage is TRBV20-1 and J usage is TRBJ1-1; D might be TRBD1 (5 bases). The CDR3 extends over 13 amino acids. Germline V lookup: CDR1 DFQATT, CDR2 SNEGSKA (reference sequence). CDR3 region: CRAAPGSNTEAFF. CDR3 bases: TGCAGAGCTGCCCCAGGGTCGAACACTGAAGCTTTCTTT.

V and J are TRBV20-1 and TRBJ2-2, with 8 bases matching TRBD2. J was trimmed by 6 bases and V by 0 bases; bases with no gene match: 15. Germline-derived CDR1 and CDR2 are DFQATT and SNEGSKA (reference sequence). This CDR3 contains 18 residues. The CDR3 here is CSARDRGRRGRFSGELFF. DNA of the CDR3: TGCAGTGCTAGAGATCGAGGCCGGCGCGGGAGGTTCTCCGGGGAGCTGTTTTTT.

The gene calls are TRBV29-1 and TRBJ1-4; D is ambiguous. This CDR3 region has 12 residues. Trimming stripped 7 bases from V and 7 bases from J, with 13 bases between. In germline, CDR1 is SQVTM, CDR2 ANQGSEA. In DNA, the CDR3 is TGCAGCGCCCTGAAGGGAGGTGAAAAACTGTTTTTT. The encoded protein is CSALKGGEKLFF.

A few counts support this clonotype. The chain uses TRBV5-4 and TRBJ2-3; TRBD1 matches at 7 bases. The length of the CDR3 is 14 residues. V gave up 5 bases and J gave up 3 bases; unmatched junction bases: 6. Germline V gives CDR1 SGHNT, CDR2 YYREEE (reference sequence). In nucleotides, the CDR3 is TGTGCCAGCAGTAGACAGGGAGCAACAGATACGCAGTATTTT. It specifies CASSRQGATDTQYF.

The sample holds many counts of this clonotype. The rearrangement uses TRBV7-9 and TRBJ2-7; D may match TRBD1 or TRBD2 (5 bases each). From germline, CDR1 is SEHNR and CDR2 FQNEAQ (reference sequence). V gave up 6 bases and J gave up 6 bases, with 18 bases separating them. The CDR3 length is 14 residues. DNA for the CDR3: TGTGCCAGCAGGGATCAGGGTAGCGTCACCGAGCAGTACTTC. Translating gives CASRDQGSVTEQYF.

This clonotype was found a few times. The rearrangement uses TRBV20-1 and TRBJ2-7, with unresolved D. V lost 7 bases and J lost 5, with 12 bases in between. From germline, CDR1 is DFQATT and CDR2 SNEGSKA (reference sequence). This CDR3 is 11 amino acids long. The CDR3 DNA reads TGCAGTGTCCAAACTCTTAACGAGCAGTACTTC. The encoded protein is CSVQTLNEQYF.

Only a few counts were recorded for this clonotype. V is TRBV6-5 and J is TRBJ2-5, with TRBD2 matching 8 bases. The CDR3 length is 15 residues. The germline V gene encodes CDR1 MNHEY and CDR2 SVGAGI. V shed 1 base, J shed 4 bases, and the junction held 5 bases outside the gene matches. CDR3: CASSYYSSGGETQYF. DNA of the CDR3: TGTGCCAGCAGTTACTACAGCAGCGGGGGAGAGACCCAGTACTTC.

This clonotype occurred a few times. The chain joins TRBV24-1 to TRBJ2-5, with TRBD2 identical over 12 bases. From germline, CDR1 is KGHDR and CDR2 SFDVKD. The CDR3 totals 17 residues. J was trimmed by 5 bases and V by 4 bases; bases with no gene match: 10. The CDR3 loop reads CATSEGGLAGHKETQYF. The CDR3 DNA follows: TGTGCCACCAGTGAGGGAGGACTAGCGGGGCACAAGGAGACCCAGTACTTC.

CDR3 amino acids: CASSRDRGDYGYTF. CDR3 in DNA: TGTGCCAGCAGCCGGGACAGGGGAGACTATGGCTACACCTTC. The chain recombines TRBV7-2 with TRBJ1-2; 10 nucleotides align to TRBD1. After removal of 5 bases from V and 3 bases from J, the junction contained 3 bases not matched to a gene. The CDR3 totals 14 residues. Germline CDR1 reads SGHTA; CDR2 reads FQGNSA.

The genes are TRBV15 and TRBJ2-3; no reliable D call. The V end was cut by 6 bases, the J end by 0 bases, with 16 bases between. CDR1 is LNHNV, CDR2 YYDKDF, per germline (reference sequence). The CDR3 is 16 residues long. CDR3 residues: CATSKSAATSTDTQYF. The DNA for the CDR3 is TGTGCCACCAGTAAGTCGGCAGCGACTAGCACAGATACGCAGTATTTT.

There are many counts of this clonotype. V gene TRBV20-1 combines with J gene TRBJ2-1; 8 bases align to TRBD1. Germline V lookup: CDR1 DFQATT, CDR2 SNEGSKA (reference sequence). J was trimmed by 9 bases and V by 4 bases; bases with no gene match: 5. CDR3 length: 12 amino acids. CDR3 bases: TGCAGTGCTAATACAGGGGGAGGTGAGCAGTTCTTC. Its protein is CSANTGGGEQFF.

The table lists this clonotype with a few counts. The V and J genes are TRBV7-3 and TRBJ2-3, with 7 bases that match TRBD2. The CDR3 spans 15 residues. The junction had 6 bases not matched to a gene; V was cut back by 4 bases and J by 2 bases. Germline CDR1 SGHTA, CDR2 FQGTGA. The CDR3 coding sequence is TGTGCCAGCAGCTCTAGCGGTTGGAACACAGATACGCAGTATTTT. It translates to CASSSSGWNTDTQYF.

This clonotype was seen a handful of times. The J gene is TRBJ1-5, the V gene TRBV27; TRBD1 matches 7 bases. CDR1 is MNHEY and CDR2 is SMNVEV in the germline V gene (reference sequence). This CDR3 has 15 residues. The V gene end was trimmed by 6 bases and the J gene end by 1 base; junction bases not matched to a gene: 6. The CDR3 spells CASSSPGQSNQPQHF. The CDR3 bases are TGTGCCAGCAGCTCCCCGGGACAGAGCAATCAGCCCCAGCATTTT.

This clonotype was observed at least ten times. The chain carries TRBV7-2 and TRBJ2-3; D is perhaps TRBD1 (6 bases). The CDR3 spans 13 residues. In germline, CDR1 is SGHTA, CDR2 FQGNSA. Trimming cost V 4 bases and J 10 bases, with 15 bases left between them. The CDR3 here is CASSSRQAMAQYF. CDR3 bases: TGTGCCAGCAGCTCCAGACAGGCCATGGCGCAGTATTTT.

A few counts support this clonotype. V and J are TRBV5-1 and TRBJ2-3; D is perhaps TRBD1 (5 bases). The CDR3 is 17 residues long. With 5 bases removed from V and 0 bases from J, the gap between germline ends came to 19 bases. Germline V gene sequence: CDR1 SGHRS, CDR2 YFSETQ. The CDR3 DNA sequence: TGCGCCAGCAGAGACAGAATGGCAGCAAGGAGCACAGATACGCAGTATTTT. It translates to CASRDRMAARSTDTQYF.

The chain uses TRBV10-3 and TRBJ2-1; D gene ambiguous. Germline CDR1 is ENHRY and CDR2 is SYGVKD. The CDR3 is 11 residues long. V gave up 11 bases and J gave up 6 bases, with 11 bases separating them. CDR3 sequence: CAVRSFNEQFF. The CDR3 region has the DNA TGTGCCGTCCGTTCTTTCAATGAGCAGTTCTTC.

CDR3 protein: CASSYSRQIKDEQYF. CDR3 in DNA: TGTGCCAGCAGTTACTCGCGGCAGATCAAAGACGAGCAGTACTTC. The chain joins TRBV6-2 or TRBV6-3 to TRBJ2-7; D call uncertain. V dropped 0 bases and J dropped 5 bases, with 14 bases sitting between them. Germline V gene lookup returns CDR1 MNHEY and CDR2 SVGEGT. CDR3 length: 15 residues.

This sequence joins TRBV6-1 and TRBJ2-1; TRBD1 or TRBD2 may be the D gene (5 bases each). CDR1 is MNHNS and CDR2 is SASEGT in the germline V gene. The CDR3 length is 11 residues. The V end was cut by 6 bases, the J end by 10 bases, with 10 bases between. The CDR3 sequence: CASRKGTEQFF. As DNA, the CDR3 is TGTGCCAGCAGAAAAGGGACCGAGCAGTTCTTC.

The chain has TRBV9 and TRBJ2-4; the D is unclear. Per germline, CDR1 SGDLS and CDR2 YYNGEE. V gave up 0 bases and J gave up 3 bases, with 7 bases separating them. The CDR3 runs to 14 residues. The CDR3 loop is CASSVEGSKNIQYF. The CDR3 DNA follows: TGTGCCAGCAGCGTAGAAGGAAGCAAAAACATTCAGTACTTC.

This chain links TRBV5-1 with TRBJ1-6; 8 bases are shared with TRBD1. With V trimmed by 5 bases and J by 16 bases, 8 bases remained unmatched. Germline V gives CDR1 SGHRS, CDR2 YFSETQ. The CDR3 sequence is 12 residues long. CDR3 coding DNA: TGCGCCAGCAGTCCTGACAGGGGAGTACTCCACTTT. Its protein is CASSPDRGVLHF.

The chain carries TRBV3-1 and TRBJ2-3; 10 bases map to TRBD2. This CDR3 contains 14 residues. The germline CDR1 and CDR2 sequences are LGHDT and YNNKEL (reference sequence). The V gene end was trimmed by 4 bases and the J gene end by 4 bases; junction bases not matched to a gene: 2. CDR3 sequence reads: CASSRSGRADTQYF. The DNA of the CDR3 is TGTGCCAGCAGCCGGAGCGGGAGGGCAGATACGCAGTATTTT.